These T cell receptor beta chains were read from a single sample in a study of T cells after yellow fever vaccination. MiXCR, run by TCRdb on the 5' RACE reads, gives a single entry per CDR3 protein. The sample lists 250,000 to 400,000 distinct CDR3 sequences; 4.1% were seen once. The sequences come from PBMCs, collected 5 days after the yellow fever booster vaccination. Receptors were obtained from a man aged 18 to 35 who received the YFV17D yellow fever vaccine. The CDR3 runs from the conserved cysteine through the conserved F or W. The D gene is left open where the match is weak. Only some rows state a clone size, as once, few, many or a class for expanded clones.

clone size	V gene	J gene	D gene	CDR3 DNA	CDR3 protein
-	TRBV5-1	TRBJ2-7	-	TGCGCCAGCAGCTATGGACGTTTCGGGCAGTACTTC	CASSYGRFGQYF
few	TRBV7-2	TRBJ2-3	TRBD2	TGTGCCAGCAGCTACCCTAGCGGGGGGGCCCAAGATACGCAGTATTTT	CASSYPSGGAQDTQYF
few	TRBV7-6	TRBJ1-3	TRBD1	TGTGCCAGCAGCCTCGGGACAGCGAACACCATATATTTT	CASSLGTANTIYF
many	TRBV5-1	TRBJ1-1	-	TGCGCCAGCAGCTTGTATCTGGGGAACACTGAAGCTTTCTTT	CASSLYLGNTEAFF
-	TRBV20-1	TRBJ2-3	-	TGCAGTGCTAGAGATGGGGCGGGGCTGGAGGATACGCAGTATTTT	CSARDGAGLEDTQYF
many	TRBV24-1	TRBJ2-3	-	TGTGCCACCAGTGAGGACGGGGATGGCACAGATACGCAGTATTTT	CATSEDGDGTDTQYF
-	TRBV9	TRBJ2-2	-	TGTGCCAGCAGCCCGAGAAGGGCGGGGGCAGGGGCGAACACCGGGGAGCTGTTTTTT	CASSPRRAGAGANTGELFF
many	TRBV5-6	TRBJ1-2	TRBD1	TGTGCCAGCAGCTTGGCCCCCGGACAGGGATTCGGCTACACCTTC	CASSLAPGQGFGYTF
few	TRBV7-9	TRBJ2-4	-	TGTGCCAGCAGCCCAGGCTGGGGGCCGGCCAAAAACATTCAGTACTTC	CASSPGWGPAKNIQYF
few	TRBV20-1	TRBJ2-3	-	TGCAGTGCTAGAGTACAGGAACATGGCACAGATACGCAGTATTTT	CSARVQEHGTDTQYF
-	TRBV9	TRBJ2-3	-	TGTGCCAGCAGCCCCATGGCGGAGAGCTACCAATCCACAGATACGCAGTATTTT	CASSPMAESYQSTDTQYF
many	TRBV5-1	TRBJ2-1	-	TGCGCCAGCAGCTTCCCGTCGAGACATGAGCAGTTCTTC	CASSFPSRHEQFF
many	TRBV4-1	TRBJ2-5	TRBD2	TGCGCCAGCAGCCAAAGAACGGGAGGGGGGGAGACCCAGTACTTC	CASSQRTGGGETQYF
many	TRBV29-1	TRBJ2-4	-	TGCAGCGTTGAAGAGGGATCCGGGGACGGCATTCAGTACTTC	CSVEEGSGDGIQYF
few	TRBV27	TRBJ2-2	-	TGTGCCAGCAGGGGTTACACCGGGGAGCTGTTTTTT	CASRGYTGELFF
few	TRBV9	TRBJ2-3	-	TGTGCCAGCAGCGTAGAGGGGGGGGAGATCACAGATACGCAGTATTTT	CASSVEGGEITDTQYF
few	TRBV2	TRBJ2-4	TRBD1	TGTGCCAGCCAGGGGACAGATAAAAACATTCAGTACTTC	CASQGTDKNIQYF
-	TRBV10-1	TRBJ1-5	-	TGCGCCAGCACCCTGGCGAGGTACAGGTCCTACGGCGGCAATCAGCCCCAGCATTTT	CASTLARYRSYGGNQPQHF
many	TRBV5-1	TRBJ2-7	-	TGCGCCAGCAGCTTGGGGGATATCCTGGAGCAGTACTTC	CASSLGDILEQYF
-	TRBV24-1	TRBJ2-1	TRBD1	TGTGCCACCAGTGATTTTAAGGACAGGGTCAATGAGCAGTTCTTC	CATSDFKDRVNEQFF
-	TRBV2	TRBJ2-7	-	TGTGCCAGCAGTGACGAGTTTCGAGGGTACTTC	CASSDEFRGYF
many	TRBV28	TRBJ2-5	-	TGTGCCAGCAGTTCTCCGGCCTTACAAGAGACCCAGTACTTC	CASSSPALQETQYF
-	TRBV6-5	TRBJ1-5	-	TGTGCCAGCAGTTTAATAGGGAGCAACAATCAGCCCCAGCATTTT	CASSLIGSNNQPQHF
few	TRBV11-2	TRBJ2-5	-	TGTGCCAGCAGCTTAGATAGGTTAGCCCAGGCCCAGTACTTC	CASSLDRLAQAQYF
few	TRBV10-3	TRBJ2-3	-	TGTGCCATCAGTGGTACCGGGACACCAATCCGGGCCACAGATACGCAGTATTTT	CAISGTGTPIRATDTQYF
many	TRBV6-5	TRBJ2-7	-	TGTGCCAGCAGTTACTCGTTGGGTGGCTCCTACGAGCAGTACTTC	CASSYSLGGSYEQYF
many	TRBV7-8	TRBJ2-2	-	TGTGCCAGCAGCTTAGAACAGCTCCTTAACACCGGGGAGCTGTTTTTT	CASSLEQLLNTGELFF
many	TRBV10-3	TRBJ1-3	TRBD1	TGTGCCATCAGTCCGACCGGGACAGCCGGAAACACCATATATTTT	CAISPTGTAGNTIYF
few	TRBV29-1	TRBJ1-3	-	TGCAGCGTGAGATTACAGTGGGGTGGTACCATATATTTT	CSVRLQWGGTIYF
-	TRBV25-1	TRBJ2-4	-	TGTGCCTGCATGGGGGTTCTGGAAAACATTCAGTACTTC	CACMGVLENIQYF
many	TRBV4-1	TRBJ1-1	-	TGCGCCAGCAGCCAACAACAGGGAGTTGCTGAAGCTTTCTTT	CASSQQQGVAEAFF
-	TRBV7-2	TRBJ2-7	-	TGTGCCAGCAAGGGTCCAGCGGCCTACGAGCAGTACTTC	CASKGPAAYEQYF
many	TRBV4-3	TRBJ2-3	-	TGCGCCAGCAGCCAAGAACTAGAAACAGATACGCAGTATTTT	CASSQELETDTQYF
many	TRBV7-6	TRBJ1-3	-	TGTGCCAGCAGCCATTACAGGGACTCTGGAAACACCATATATTTT	CASSHYRDSGNTIYF
many	TRBV4-3	TRBJ2-7	TRBD1	TGCGCCAGCAGCCAAGCCCCGGGACAGGGCTCCTACGAGCAGTACTTC	CASSQAPGQGSYEQYF
-	TRBV28	TRBJ1-4	-	TGTGCCAGCAGTTTAGGAGGGGCCCGGAATGAAAAACTGTTTTTT	CASSLGGARNEKLFF
few	TRBV28	TRBJ2-3	-	TGTGCCAGCAGACCAGTGGGGGCTGGAGGTTCCCATACGCAGTATTTT	CASRPVGAGGSHTQYF
-	TRBV6-2/TRBV6-3	TRBJ2-2	TRBD1	TGTGCCAGCAGATCACAGGGGGCGCGGGGCACCGGGGAGCTGTTTTTT	CASRSQGARGTGELFF
few	TRBV6-5	TRBJ1-6	TRBD1	TGTGCCAGCAGTTACCGGGGACAGAACTCCTATAATTCACCCCTCCACTTT	CASSYRGQNSYNSPLHF
-	TRBV4-3	TRBJ2-3	-	TGCGCCAGCAGCTATAGGAGGGGCACAGATACGCAGTATTTT	CASSYRRGTDTQYF
few	TRBV7-9	TRBJ2-1	TRBD2	TGTGCCAGCTTACTAGCGGGGGCGGGAAATGAGCAGTTCTTC	CASLLAGAGNEQFF
many	TRBV12-3/TRBV12-4	TRBJ2-1	-	TGTGCCAGCAGTTTCGTGGCCAATTCCTACAATGAGCAGTTCTTC	CASSFVANSYNEQFF
-	TRBV12-3/TRBV12-4	TRBJ2-7	-	TGTGCCAGCAAGGGGGGGTATCACGAGCAGTACTTC	CASKGGYHEQYF
few	TRBV7-9	TRBJ1-6	-	TGTGCCAGCAGCGAAGGAGGGGCAGGCTCCTATAATTCACCCCTCCACTTT	CASSEGGAGSYNSPLHF
-	TRBV7-8	TRBJ1-2	-	TGTGCCAGCAGACCCTGGGGCTATGGCTACACCTTC	CASRPWGYGYTF
few	TRBV7-8	TRBJ2-7	TRBD2	TGTGCCAGCAGCTTAGTGGTAGCGGGCACCTACGAGCAGTACTTC	CASSLVVAGTYEQYF
-	TRBV6-2/TRBV6-3	TRBJ1-2	-	TGTGCCAGCAGTTACGAGACCCGACAGTCCAGAGCCTATGGCTACACCTTC	CASSYETRQSRAYGYTF
few	TRBV12-3/TRBV12-4	TRBJ1-1	-	TGTGCCAGCATGCCAGGGAACACTGAAGCTTTCTTT	CASMPGNTEAFF
few	TRBV29-1	TRBJ2-3	-	TGCAGCGTTGGTGGCGGGTTCGCCACAGATACGCAGTATTTT	CSVGGGFATDTQYF
many	TRBV29-1	TRBJ2-5	-	TGCAGCGTTGATCTCGGAGAAGCGACCCCAGAGACCCAGTACTTC	CSVDLGEATPETQYF
many	TRBV4-3	TRBJ1-1	-	TGCGCCAGCAGCCAAAAGAGGGAAACAAGCTTGAACACTGAAGCTTTCTTT	CASSQKRETSLNTEAFF
few	TRBV9	TRBJ2-7	-	TGTGCCAGCAGCGCCCCCGGTATCTCCTACGAGCAGTACTTC	CASSAPGISYEQYF
-	TRBV29-1	TRBJ2-2	TRBD2	TGCAGCGTTGAAGGACTAGCGGGGGGTAGGGGCACCGGGGAGCTGTTTTTT	CSVEGLAGGRGTGELFF
-	TRBV5-6	TRBJ1-2	-	TGTGCCAGCAGGCGTCGGGGGCAGGGTAACTATGGCTACACCTTC	CASRRRGQGNYGYTF